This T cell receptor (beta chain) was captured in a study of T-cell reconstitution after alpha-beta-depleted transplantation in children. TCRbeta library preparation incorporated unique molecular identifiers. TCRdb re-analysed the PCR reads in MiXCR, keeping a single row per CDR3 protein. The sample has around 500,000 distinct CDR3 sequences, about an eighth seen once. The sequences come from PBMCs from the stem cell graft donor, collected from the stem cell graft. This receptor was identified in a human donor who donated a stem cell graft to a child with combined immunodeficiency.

CDR3 sequence (DNA): TGTGCCAGCAGGTCTGACAGGGGAAGAGGTGGCTACACCTTC. Amino acid sequence: CASRSDRGRGGYTF. This chain uses TRBV7-2 with TRBJ1-2; 8 bases are a match to TRBD1. CDR1 and CDR2 from the germline V gene are SGHTA and FQGNSA. V dropped 6 bases and J dropped 7; count of bases not matched to a gene: 10. The CDR3 spans 14 residues.